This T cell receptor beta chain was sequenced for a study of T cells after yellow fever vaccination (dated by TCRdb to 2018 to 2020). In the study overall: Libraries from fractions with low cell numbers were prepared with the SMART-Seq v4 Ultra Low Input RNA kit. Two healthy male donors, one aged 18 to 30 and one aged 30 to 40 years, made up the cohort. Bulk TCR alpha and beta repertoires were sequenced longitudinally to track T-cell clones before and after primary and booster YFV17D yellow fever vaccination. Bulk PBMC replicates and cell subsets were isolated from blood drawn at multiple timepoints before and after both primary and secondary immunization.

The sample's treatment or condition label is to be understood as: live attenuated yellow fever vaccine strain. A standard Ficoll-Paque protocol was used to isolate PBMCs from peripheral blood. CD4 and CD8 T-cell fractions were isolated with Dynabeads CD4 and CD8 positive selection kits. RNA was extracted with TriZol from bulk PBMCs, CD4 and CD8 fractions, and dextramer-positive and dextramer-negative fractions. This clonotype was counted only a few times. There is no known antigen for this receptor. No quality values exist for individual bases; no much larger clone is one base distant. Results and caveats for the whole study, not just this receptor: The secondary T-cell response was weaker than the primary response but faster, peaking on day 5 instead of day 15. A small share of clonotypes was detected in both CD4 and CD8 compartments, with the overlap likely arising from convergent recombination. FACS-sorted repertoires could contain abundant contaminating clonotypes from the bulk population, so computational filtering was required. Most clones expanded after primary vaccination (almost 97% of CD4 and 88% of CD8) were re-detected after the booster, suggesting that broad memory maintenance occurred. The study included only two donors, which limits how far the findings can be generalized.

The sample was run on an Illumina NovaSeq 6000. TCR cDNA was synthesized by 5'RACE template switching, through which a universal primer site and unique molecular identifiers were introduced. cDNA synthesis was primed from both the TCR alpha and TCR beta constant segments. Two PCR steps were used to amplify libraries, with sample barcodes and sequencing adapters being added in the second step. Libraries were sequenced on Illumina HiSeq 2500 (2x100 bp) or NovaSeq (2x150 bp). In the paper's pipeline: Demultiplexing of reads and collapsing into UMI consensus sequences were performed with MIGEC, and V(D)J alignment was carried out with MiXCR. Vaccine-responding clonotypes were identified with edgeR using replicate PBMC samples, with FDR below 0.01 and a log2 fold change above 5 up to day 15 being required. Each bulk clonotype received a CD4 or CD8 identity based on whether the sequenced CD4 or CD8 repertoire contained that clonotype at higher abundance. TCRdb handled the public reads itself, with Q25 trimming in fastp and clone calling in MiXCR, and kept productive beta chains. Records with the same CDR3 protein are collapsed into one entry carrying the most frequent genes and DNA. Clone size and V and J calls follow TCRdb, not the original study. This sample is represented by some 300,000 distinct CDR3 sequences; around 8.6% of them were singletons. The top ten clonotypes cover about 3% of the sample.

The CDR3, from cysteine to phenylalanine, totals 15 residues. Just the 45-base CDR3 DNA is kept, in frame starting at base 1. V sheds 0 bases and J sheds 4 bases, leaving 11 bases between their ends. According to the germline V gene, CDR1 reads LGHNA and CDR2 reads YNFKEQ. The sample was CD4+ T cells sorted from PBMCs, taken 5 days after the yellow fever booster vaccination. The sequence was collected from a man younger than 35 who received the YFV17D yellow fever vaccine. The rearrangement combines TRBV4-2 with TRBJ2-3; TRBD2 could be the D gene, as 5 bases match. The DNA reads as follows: TGTGCCAGCAGCCAAGAAAGGGCTAGCTCAGATACGCAGTATTTT. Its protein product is CASSQERASSDTQYF.